This T cell receptor beta chain was identified in a study of cytomegalovirus exposure and HLA in healthy donors. Study observations and caveats: Some TCR beta chains (roughly 150 of them) were listed as cytomegalovirus-associated.

In the PCR, 60 Vbeta and 13 Jbeta primers were used. In the original analysis: The authors later counted tens of millions of unique TCR beta chains, some 11 million of them shared. Produced via immunoSEQ multiplex PCR; TCRdb's table is partial and in-frame only. Clone size and the V and J calls come from that table; the DNA yielded D and trimming. This table holds about 190,000 clones, roughly 80% found once. This clone occurred once. Antigen specificity is unknown. At the time of sampling, donors were nominally healthy, though unrecorded immune exposures were likely. Germline assignment: CDR1 SGHDT and CDR2 YYEEEE. The CDR3 loop spans 15 amino acids. The V and J ends lost 2 bases and 4 bases respectively, with 15 bases between them.

The material sequenced was PBMCs. The sequence was collected from a man in his forties in good health and CMV-seropositive. This chain joins TRBV5-6 and TRBJ2-5; D is possibly TRBD2 (5 bases). This CDR3 is CASSFLAQRAETQYF. The CDR3 DNA sequence: TGTGCCAGCAGCTTTCTGGCACAGAGGGCAGAGACCCAGTACTTC.